The sequence of this T cell receptor beta chain was determined in a study of vaccination and CD4 T cells after COVID-19. Study-wide background: Each post-COVID sample was drawn after diagnosis, and the median interval was approximately 96 days (range 35 to 161).

Germline assignment: CDR1 SGHNT and CDR2 YYREEE (reference sequence). V was cut by 4 bases and J by 3 bases, with 7 bases left in between. The CDR3 covers 12 residues. With the Oncomine TCR Beta short-read assay, DNA from cultured CD4+ T cells was sequenced. TCRdb independently ran MiXCR on the PCR reads; one entry per CDR3 protein. The table lists about 20,000 distinct CDR3 sequences, 25% to 30% of them singletons. As for treatment: approximately 9-day PBMC culture with coronavirus spike peptide pools or control peptides (ViraFEST assay). First, ViraFEST expanded antigen-specific T cells with peptide pools, and next it sequenced the TCRs. This clonotype was seen a few times. Its antigen is not known.

This TCR was recovered from a human donor with COVID-19. V is TRBV5-4 and J is TRBJ1-1; D is undetermined. Sequencing was performed on cultured CD4+ T cells from blood. CDR3: CASSPRDTEAFF. In nucleotides, the CDR3 is TGTGCCAGCAGCCCACGGGACACTGAAGCTTTCTTT.